This T cell receptor (beta chain) was documented in a study of blood T cells in healthy people across ages (dated by TCRdb to about 2015). Describing the broader study: Template switching captured roughly one uniquely barcoded TCR beta cDNA molecule per two T cells in model experiments. To avoid experimental bias, donors of different ages were randomly spread across the sequencing lanes. Age-related changes in TCR beta repertoire diversity were measured in the study by deep sequencing normalized with unique cDNA molecular identifiers. Four age groups were formed from the donors: young (average 16 years), middle-aged (approximately 42), aged (more than 55) and long-lived (approximately 80). Two additional independent replicas of 1 million unique cDNA reads from the same blood draw were analyzed for two donors (one aged 18 to 29 and one aged 80 or older).

As encoded in the germline V gene, CDR1 is LGHNA while CDR2 is YNFKEQ. The CDR3 sequence holds 15 residues, the cysteine and phenylalanine included. The sequence is cut down to CDR3 DNA, 45 bases in frame from base 1. Trimming takes 3 bases from V and 6 bases from J, and the germline ends sit 12 bases apart. Concerning this clonotype: No cognate antigen has been identified for it. It has no much larger one-base neighbor in the sample; base qualities were not kept.

Libraries were constructed by 5' RACE. The reads were generated on an Illumina HiSeq 2500. A second roughly 6 to 11 cycle PCR used a sample-barcoded 5' primer and a J-beta primer mix. A template-switch 5' adaptor carrying 12 random nucleotides introduced a unique molecular identifier onto each TCR beta cDNA molecule. Each sample yielded at least 2.5 million CDR3-containing paired-end reads. The Mint cDNA synthesis kit, primed by a TRBC-specific oligonucleotide, was used to synthesize first-strand cDNA from all RNA. After uracil-DNA glycosylase treatment, a first 18-cycle PCR used universal primers M1SS and BC2_uni_R on all cDNA. The authors' analysis ran thus. For normalization, 1 million high-quality reads were randomly selected from each sample, with every read carrying a distinct molecular identifier. Reads sharing molecular identifiers were discarded rather than binned into consensus sequences. CDR3 identification, clonotype clustering and error correction used MiTCR with a Q25 quality threshold and the strictest error-elimination algorithm. A nonparametric unseen species model using Euler transformation provided a lower-bound estimate of total TCR beta diversity. TCRdb cleaned the public reads at Q25 with fastp, built clones with MiXCR and kept in-frame beta chains. Rows with a matching CDR3 protein are joined into one entry that keeps the most common DNA and genes. The V and J calls shown here were made by TCRdb, not taken from the authors' results. The sample table lists roughly 830,000 distinct CDR3 sequences, 55% to 65% of them with a count of one. Jointly, the top ten make up around a quarter of the sample.

Paper-wide results and their limitations: Bulk unsorted PBMC profiling prevented conclusive comparison of naive and antigen-experienced compartments. The percentage of naive T cells measured by flow cytometry correlated strongly with observed TCR beta diversity. Because the CMV infection status of the donors was unknown, age-related changes in expanded clonotypes may potentially have been confounded. As age increased, observed TCR beta diversity per million T cells dropped in a roughly linear way, and a significant reduction was already evident by age 40. Compared with the aged group, more naive CD4+ T cells, fewer expanded clones and increased TCR diversity were shown by the long-lived group, suggesting age selection. Estimates of total diversity from one million sequenced T cells were regarded as lower bounds and underestimates.

The donors were some 36 Caucasian individuals from Russia, aged 6 to 90 years, who were systemically healthy. Approximately 10 milliliters of peripheral blood were collected from each donor into EDTA-treated Vacutainer tubes. Ficoll-Paque density-gradient centrifugation was used to isolate PBMCs, with at least 6 million per sample. Trizol reagent was used to extract total RNA from the PBMCs, yielding at least 6 micrograms per sample. For every donor, flow cytometry on a PBMC aliquot measured the percentage of naive CD45RAhigh/CD27high T cells. Sequencing used blood. This TCR was sampled from a young man in good health. This chain joins TRBV4-2 to TRBJ1-6; the D gene is unclear. The base sequence is TGTGCCAGCAGCCAGGAGCAGTCCATTAATTCACCCCTCCACTTT. Translation gives CASSQEQSINSPLHF.